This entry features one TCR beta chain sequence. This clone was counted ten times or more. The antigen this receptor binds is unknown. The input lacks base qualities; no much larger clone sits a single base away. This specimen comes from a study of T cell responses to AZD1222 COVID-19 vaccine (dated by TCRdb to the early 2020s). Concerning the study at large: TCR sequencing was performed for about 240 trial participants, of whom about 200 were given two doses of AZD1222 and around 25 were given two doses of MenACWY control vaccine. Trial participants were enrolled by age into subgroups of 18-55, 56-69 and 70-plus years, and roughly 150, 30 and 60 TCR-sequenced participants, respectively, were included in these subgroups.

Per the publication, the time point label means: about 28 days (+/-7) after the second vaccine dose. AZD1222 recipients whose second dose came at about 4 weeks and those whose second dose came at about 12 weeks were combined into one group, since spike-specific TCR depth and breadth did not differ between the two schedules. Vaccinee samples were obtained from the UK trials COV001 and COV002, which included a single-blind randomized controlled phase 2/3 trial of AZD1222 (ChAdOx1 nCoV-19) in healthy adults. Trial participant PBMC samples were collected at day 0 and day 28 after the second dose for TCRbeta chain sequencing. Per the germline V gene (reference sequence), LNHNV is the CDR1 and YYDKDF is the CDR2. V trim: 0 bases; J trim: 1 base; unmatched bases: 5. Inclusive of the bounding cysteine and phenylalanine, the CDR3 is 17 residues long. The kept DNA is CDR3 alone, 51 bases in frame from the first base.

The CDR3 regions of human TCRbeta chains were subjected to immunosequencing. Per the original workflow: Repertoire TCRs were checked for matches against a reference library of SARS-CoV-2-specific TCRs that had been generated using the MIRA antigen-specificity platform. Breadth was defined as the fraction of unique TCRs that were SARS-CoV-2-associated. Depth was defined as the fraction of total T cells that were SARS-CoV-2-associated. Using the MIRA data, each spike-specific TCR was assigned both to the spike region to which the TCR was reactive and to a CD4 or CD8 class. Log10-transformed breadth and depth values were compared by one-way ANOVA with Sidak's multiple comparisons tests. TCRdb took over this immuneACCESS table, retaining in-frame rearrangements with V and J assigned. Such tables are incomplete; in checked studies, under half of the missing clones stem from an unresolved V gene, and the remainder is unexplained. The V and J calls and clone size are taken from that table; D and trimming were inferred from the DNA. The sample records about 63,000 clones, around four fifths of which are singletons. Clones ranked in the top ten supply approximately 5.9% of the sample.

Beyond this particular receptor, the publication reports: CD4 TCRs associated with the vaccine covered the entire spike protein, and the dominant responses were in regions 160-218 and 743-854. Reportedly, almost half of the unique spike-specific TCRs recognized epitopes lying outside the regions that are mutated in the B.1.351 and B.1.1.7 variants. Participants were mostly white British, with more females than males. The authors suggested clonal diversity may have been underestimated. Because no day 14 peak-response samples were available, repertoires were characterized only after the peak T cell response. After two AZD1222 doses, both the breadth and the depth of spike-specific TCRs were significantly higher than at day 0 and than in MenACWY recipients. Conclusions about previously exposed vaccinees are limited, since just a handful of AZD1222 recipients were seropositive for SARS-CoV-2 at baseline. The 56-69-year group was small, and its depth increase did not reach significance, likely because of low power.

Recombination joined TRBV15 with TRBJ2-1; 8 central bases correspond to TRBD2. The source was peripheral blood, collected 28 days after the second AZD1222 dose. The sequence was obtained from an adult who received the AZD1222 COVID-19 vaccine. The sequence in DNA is TGTGCCACCAGCAGAGACGTAGCGGGGCGATCCTACAATGAGCAGTTCTTC. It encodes CATSRDVAGRSYNEQFF.